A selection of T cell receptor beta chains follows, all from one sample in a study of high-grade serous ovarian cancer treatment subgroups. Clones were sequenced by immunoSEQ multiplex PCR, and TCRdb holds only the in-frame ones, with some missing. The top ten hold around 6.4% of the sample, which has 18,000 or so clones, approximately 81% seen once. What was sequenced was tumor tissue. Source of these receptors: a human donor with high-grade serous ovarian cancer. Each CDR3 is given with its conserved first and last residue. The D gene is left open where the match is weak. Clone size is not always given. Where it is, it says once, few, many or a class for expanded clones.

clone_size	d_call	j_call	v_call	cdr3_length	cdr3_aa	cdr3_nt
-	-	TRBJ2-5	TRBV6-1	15	CASSEIGLAAGTQYF	TGTGCCAGCAGTGAAATAGGACTTGCGGCCGGGACCCAGTACTTC
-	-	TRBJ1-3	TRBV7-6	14	CASSLGQSGNTIYF	TGTGCCAGCAGCCTTGGACAGTCTGGAAACACCATATATTTT
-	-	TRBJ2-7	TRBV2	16	CASSRVGRLSSYEQYF	TGTGCCAGCAGTAGGGTGGGGCGGTTAAGCTCCTACGAGCAGTACTTC
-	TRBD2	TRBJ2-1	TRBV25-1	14	CASSVAGVPNEQFF	TGTGCCAGCAGTGTAGCGGGAGTCCCCAATGAGCAGTTCTTC
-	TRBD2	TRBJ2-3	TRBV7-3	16	CASSLTSGGSTDTQYF	TGTGCCAGCAGCCTAACTAGCGGGGGTAGCACAGATACGCAGTATTTT
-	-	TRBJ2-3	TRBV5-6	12	CASSSHTDTQYF	TGTGCCAGCAGCTCCCACACAGATACGCAGTATTTT
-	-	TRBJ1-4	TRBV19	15	CASSLRQERNEKLFF	TGTGCCAGTAGCCTGAGGCAGGAGCGAAATGAAAAACTGTTTTTT
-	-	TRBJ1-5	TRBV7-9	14	CASSFDTTNQPQHF	TGTGCCAGCAGTTTTGACACCACCAATCAGCCCCAGCATTTT
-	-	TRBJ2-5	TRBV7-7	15	CASSLGSRAGETQYF	TGTGCTAGCAGCTTAGGATCACGAGCGGGAGAGACCCAGTACTTC
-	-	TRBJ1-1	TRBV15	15	CATSRGRGMNTEAFF	TGTGCCACCAGCAGAGGGAGGGGGATGAACACTGAAGCTTTCTTT
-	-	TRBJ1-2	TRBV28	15	CASSFQPTEGYGYTF	TGTGCCAGCAGTTTCCAACCGACAGAGGGCTATGGCTACACCTTC
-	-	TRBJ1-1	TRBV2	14	CASNAGGPNTEAFF	TGTGCCAGCAATGCTGGGGGACCTAACACTGAAGCTTTCTTT
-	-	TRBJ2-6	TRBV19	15	CASSTGSAGANVLTF	TGTGCCAGTAGTACGGGTTCAGCTGGGGCCAACGTCCTGACTTTC
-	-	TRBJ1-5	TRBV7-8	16	CASSPYGPGGHQPQHF	TGTGCCAGCAGCCCCTATGGGCCCGGAGGGCATCAGCCCCAGCATTTT
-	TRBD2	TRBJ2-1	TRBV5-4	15	CASSGGLAVYNEQFF	TGTGCCAGCAGCGGGGGACTAGCGGTATACAATGAGCAGTTCTTC
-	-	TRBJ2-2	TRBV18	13	CASSSGQGGELFF	TGTGCCAGCTCATCGGGCCAAGGAGGGGAGCTGTTTTTT
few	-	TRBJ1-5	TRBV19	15	CASSMTGLSNQPQHF	TGTGCCAGTAGTATGACAGGTCTTAGCAATCAGCCCCAGCATTTT
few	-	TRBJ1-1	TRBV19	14	CASSIPGEVTEAFF	TGTGCCAGTAGTATTCCGGGGGAGGTCACTGAAGCTTTCTTT
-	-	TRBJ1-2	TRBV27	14	CASVPNSPPGRYTF	TGTGCCAGCGTTCCCAATTCCCCCCCCGGGCGATACACCTTC
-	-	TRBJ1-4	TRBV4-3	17	CASSQGRGLGLFEKLFF	TGCGCCAGCAGCCAAGGGCGGGGGCTGGGGTTGTTTGAAAAACTGTTTTTT
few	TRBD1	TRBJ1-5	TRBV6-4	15	CASSEGTGDNQPQHF	TGTGCCAGCAGTGAGGGGACAGGGGATAATCAGCCCCAGCATTTT
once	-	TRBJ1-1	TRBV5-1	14	CASSLKGGNTEAFF	TGCGCCAGCAGCTTAAAGGGGGGGAACACTGAAGCTTTCTTT
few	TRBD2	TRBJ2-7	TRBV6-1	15	CASSEGTSGAYEQYF	TGTGCCAGCAGTGAGGGGACTAGCGGGGCCTACGAGCAGTACTTC
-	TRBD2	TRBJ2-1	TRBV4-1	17	CASSQLLGLAKGNEQFF	TGCGCCAGCAGCCAATTATTAGGACTAGCAAAGGGGAACGAGCAGTTCTTC
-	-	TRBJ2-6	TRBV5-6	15	CASSARLGGANVLTF	TGTGCCAGCAGCGCCCGGCTAGGTGGGGCCAACGTCCTGACTTTC
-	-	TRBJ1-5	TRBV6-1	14	CASSTGQINQPQHF	TGTGCCAGCAGTACAGGACAGATCAATCAGCCCCAGCATTTT
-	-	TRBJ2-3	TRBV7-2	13	CASSKVTRDTQYF	TGTGCCAGCAGCAAGGTTACACGAGATACGCAGTATTTT
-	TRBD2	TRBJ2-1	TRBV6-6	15	CASSLAGAGYNEQFF	TGTGCCAGCAGTTTAGCGGGAGCGGGATACAATGAGCAGTTCTTC
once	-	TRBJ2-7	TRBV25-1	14	CASSESDRPYEQYF	TGTGCCAGCAGTGAATCCGACAGACCCTACGAGCAGTACTTC
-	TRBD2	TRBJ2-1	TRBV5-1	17	CASSLSGLAGGVNEQFF	TGCGCCAGCAGCCTCTCAGGTCTAGCGGGAGGTGTCAATGAGCAGTTCTTC
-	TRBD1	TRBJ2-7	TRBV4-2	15	CASSQGTGAWDEQYF	TGTGCCAGCAGCCAAGGGACAGGGGCATGGGACGAGCAGTACTTC
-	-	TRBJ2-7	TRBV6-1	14	CASSEAERRYEQYF	TGTGCCAGCAGTGAAGCGGAAAGACGCTACGAGCAGTACTTC
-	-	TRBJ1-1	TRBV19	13	CASSPGVYTEAFF	TGTGCCAGTAGCCCAGGGGTTTACACTGAAGCTTTCTTT